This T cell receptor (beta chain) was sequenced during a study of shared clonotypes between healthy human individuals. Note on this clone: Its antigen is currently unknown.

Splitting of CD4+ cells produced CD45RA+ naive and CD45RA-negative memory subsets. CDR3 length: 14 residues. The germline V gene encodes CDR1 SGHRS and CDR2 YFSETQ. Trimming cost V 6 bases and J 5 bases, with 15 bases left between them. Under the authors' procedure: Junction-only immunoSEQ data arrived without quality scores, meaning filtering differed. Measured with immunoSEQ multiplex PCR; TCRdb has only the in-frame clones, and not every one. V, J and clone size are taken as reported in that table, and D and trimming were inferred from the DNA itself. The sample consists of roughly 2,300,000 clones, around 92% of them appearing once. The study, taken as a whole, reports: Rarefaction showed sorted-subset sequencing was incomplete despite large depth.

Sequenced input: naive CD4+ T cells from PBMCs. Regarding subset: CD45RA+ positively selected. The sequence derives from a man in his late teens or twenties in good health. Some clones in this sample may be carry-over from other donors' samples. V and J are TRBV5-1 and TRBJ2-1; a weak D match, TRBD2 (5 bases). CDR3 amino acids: CASTLGELHNEQFF. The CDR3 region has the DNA TGCGCCAGCACCCTCGGGGAGTTGCACAATGAGCAGTTCTTC.